The source of this T cell receptor beta chain is a study of spatial heterogeneity in lung cancer. Looking at the study overall: A T cell module score from matched bulk RNA-seq correlated strongly with TCR transcript counts in tumor regions. Within raw reads, each unique TCR and UMI combination appeared on average more than ten times. Study-wide points: Counts of expanded alpha and beta TCRs within tumors tracked the tumor nonsynonymous mutation count.

TCRdb recomputed calls from the 5' RACE reads with MiXCR, one row per CDR3 protein. The data contain some 3,000 distinct CDR3 sequences, approximately 17% of them singletons. Regarding time point: sample taken at primary tumor resection. A total of more than 65 untreated early-stage non-small cell lung cancer patients served as donors. Without sorting, whole RNA was sequenced from tumor, nontumor lung or frozen PBMC. Germline assignment: CDR1 SGHRS and CDR2 YFSETQ. V trimming: 3 bases; J trimming: 3 bases; junction bases outside the gene matches: 4. This CDR3 contains 14 residues. This clonotype qualifies as medium-sized. The antigen is unknown.

The receptor was isolated from a male donor with early-stage non-small cell lung cancer. The genes are TRBV5-1 and TRBJ1-1; 8 bases agree with TRBD1. The sample consisted of lung tumor tissue, taken at surgery. For the CDR3, the DNA is TGCGCCAGCAGCTCAGCAGGGGGCTACACTGAAGCTTTCTTT. It yields the protein CASSSAGGYTEAFF.